This note documents a single TCR beta chain sequence. No antigen is known for it. The sample belongs to a study of blood T cells in healthy people across ages. At the level of the study: Per two T cells, template switching captured roughly one barcoded beta molecule. Study-wide findings and caveats: Age advanced and TCR beta diversity per million T cells fell, roughly linearly.

Germline CDR1 is MDHEN and CDR2 is SYDVKM. V was clipped by 5 bases and J by 4 bases; unmatched bases: 13. The CDR3 is 17 residues long. A sample-barcoded 5' primer and a J-beta primer mix were used in a second PCR of about 7 to 12 cycles. TCRdb independently ran MiXCR on the 5' RACE reads; one entry per CDR3 protein. Of roughly 1.5 million distinct CDR3 sequences in the sample, approximately 39% were seen once. This sequence originates from a woman aged 18-29 years in good health. The V call is TRBV28, the J call TRBJ2-7; 11 bases agree with TRBD2. Input material: blood. The CDR3 DNA reads as TGTGCCAGCAGTCCCCGTTCGGGTGGGACTAGCGGATACGAGCAGTACTTC. It encodes CASSPRSGGTSGYEQYF.